This T cell receptor (beta chain) was captured in a study of Graves' ophthalmopathy and Graves' hyperthyroidism. Study outcomes and limitations: In blood appeared most of the expanded thyroid clonotypes whose frequency exceeded 0.001. Ophthalmopathy versus stable hyperthyroidism: 13-signature model gave 85% to 90% sensitivity, 70% to 83% specificity.

TCR beta CDR3 amplification used RNA transcripts. The first round was an RT-PCR with HTBI primers, and the second round was a multiplex PCR. TCRdb called the multiplex PCR reads again in MiXCR, with one record for every CDR3 protein. The sample consists of 350,000 or so distinct CDR3 sequences, about a sixth of them appearing once. Those donors who had ophthalmopathy presented with moderate-to-severe activity, a CAS of ≥3, a NOSPECS of ≥4 and a duration under 3 months. Trimming pared 3 bases from V and 0 bases from J, leaving 10 bases between. This CDR3 has 15 residues. Germline CDR1 and CDR2: SGHRS and YFSETQ. This clonotype has at least ten counts. Its antigen remains unidentified.

The receptor was isolated from an adult man with Graves' ophthalmopathy. The gene calls are TRBV5-1 and TRBJ1-3; no clear D. The sequenced material came from peripheral blood. In DNA, the CDR3 is TGCGCCAGCAGCTCTCCAGCTAGCTCTGGAAACACCATATATTTT. It codes for CASSSPASSGNTIYF.